The following is a TCR beta chain sequence with its context. This sample was taken from a study of monozygotic twins with inflammatory bowel disease. Reanalyzing the 5' RACE reads, TCRdb keeps one entry per CDR3 protein, without DNA. The sample includes around 400,000 distinct CDR3 sequences. There are 13 residues in the CDR3. Looked up from germline, CDR1 is SGHRS and CDR2 is YFSETQ. The gene calls are TRBV5-1 and TRBJ2-2; with no DNA, the TCRdb D assignment of TRBD1 cannot be verified. This clonotype was obtained from a human donor with ulcerative colitis or Crohn's disease, or a healthy co-twin of an affected twin (not recorded which). Sequencing was done on a sample of blood. CDR3: CASSRTGAGELFF.